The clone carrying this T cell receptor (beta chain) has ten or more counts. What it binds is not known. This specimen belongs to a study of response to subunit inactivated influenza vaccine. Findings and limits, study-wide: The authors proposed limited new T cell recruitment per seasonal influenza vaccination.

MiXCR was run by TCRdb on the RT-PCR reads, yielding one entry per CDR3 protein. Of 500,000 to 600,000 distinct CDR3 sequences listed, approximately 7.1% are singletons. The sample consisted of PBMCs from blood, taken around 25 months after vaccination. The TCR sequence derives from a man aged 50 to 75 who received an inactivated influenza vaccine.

The DNA for the CDR3 is TGTGCCAGCAGCGTCTCCACAGCGTCCTACGAGCAGTACTTC. It translates to CASSVSTASYEQYF. The chain employs TRBV9 and TRBJ2-7; no clear D. V shed 2 bases and J shed 1 base, with 10 bases lying between them. The CDR3 has 14 amino acids. Germline V gives CDR1 SGDLS, CDR2 YYNGEE.